The rows below give T cell receptor beta chains drawn from one sample of a study of blood T cell repertoires in COVID-19. Here immunoSEQ multiplex PCR was the method, and the copy in TCRdb shows in-frame clones only, minus some. The sample shows 130,000 or so clones, 77% of them seen only once. Sequencing was done on a sample of peripheral blood. Every receptor here comes from a human donor in a cohort sampled during active COVID-19. Both conserved end residues are part of each CDR3. The order of the fields is D gene, J gene, clone size, V gene, CDR3 protein, CDR3 DNA. D genes are given only for firm matches. A clone size is listed for some rows: how often the clone was seen (once, few, many), or a class if it is expanded.

NA	TRBJ2-7	NA	TRBV6-5	CASRGTPSYEQYF	TGTGCCAGCAGGGGGACACCCTCCTACGAGCAGTACTTC
NA	TRBJ1-1	few	TRBV7-6	CASSLGGTSEAFF	TGTGCCAGCAGCTTGGGGGGTACATCTGAAGCTTTCTTT
TRBD1	TRBJ1-1	NA	TRBV6-6	CASSPPTTTTGTNTEAFF	TGTGCCAGCAGTCCACCTACAACTACGACAGGGACGAACACTGAAGCTTTCTTT
NA	TRBJ1-2	few	TRBV5-5	CASSPEARSYGYTF	TGTGCCAGCAGCCCCGAGGCCCGCAGCTATGGCTACACCTTC
NA	TRBJ1-2	NA	TRBV30	CACAGGASLDYGYTF	TGTGCCTGCGCCGGGGGGGCCTCCTTAGACTATGGCTACACCTTC
NA	TRBJ1-2	few	TRBV24-1	CATASGRFFAGYTF	TGTGCCACCGCTTCAGGGAGGTTTTTCGCTGGCTACACCTTC
NA	TRBJ1-2	NA	TRBV7-9	CASSLGLEDYGYTF	TGTGCCAGCAGCTTAGGTCTAGAAGACTATGGCTACACCTTC
TRBD1	TRBJ1-1	NA	TRBV5-1	CASRRQGGTEAFF	TGCGCCAGCAGAAGACAGGGGGGAACTGAAGCTTTCTTT
NA	TRBJ2-6	NA	TRBV12-3/TRBV12-4	CASRQAGANVLTF	TGTGCCAGCAGACAGGCTGGGGCCAACGTCCTGACTTTC
TRBD1	TRBJ1-1	NA	TRBV9	CASSPGDREGTEAFF	TGTGCCAGCAGCCCGGGGGACAGGGAGGGCACTGAAGCTTTCTTT
NA	TRBJ2-7	NA	TRBV14	CASSQDVGGPRYF	TGTGCCAGCAGCCAAGACGTCGGGGGGCCCAGGTACTTC
NA	TRBJ1-1	NA	TRBV7-9	CASSPLRGTEAFF	TGTGCCAGCAGCCCACTGAGAGGCACCGAAGCTTTCTTT
TRBD1	TRBJ2-6	NA	TRBV7-6	CASSSQGAGANVLTF	TGTGCCAGCAGCTCACAGGGGGCTGGGGCCAACGTCCTGACTTTC
TRBD1	TRBJ1-5	NA	TRBV12-5	CASGPGQGYSNQPQHF	TGTGCTAGTGGTCCCGGACAGGGATATAGCAATCAGCCCCAGCATTTT
NA	TRBJ1-1	NA	TRBV29-1	CSVAGGVNTEAFF	TGCAGCGTTGCCGGGGGTGTGAACACTGAAGCTTTCTTT
NA	TRBJ1-1	NA	TRBV7-6	CASSLGSPNTEAFF	TGTGCCAGCAGCTTAGGTTCCCCAAACACTGAAGCTTTCTTT
NA	TRBJ2-2	NA	TRBV6-1	CASSEAESTGELFF	TGTGCCAGCAGTGAAGCGGAGAGCACCGGGGAGCTGTTTTTT
NA	TRBJ2-7	once	TRBV6-2/TRBV6-3	CASSPRQTSSYEQYF	TGTGCCAGCAGTCCCAGACAGACCAGCTCCTACGAGCAGTACTTC
TRBD1	TRBJ1-1	NA	TRBV5-1	CASSPARGQVVTEAFF	TGCGCCAGCAGCCCCGCCAGGGGGCAGGTAGTCACTGAAGCTTTCTTT
TRBD2	TRBJ2-7	once	TRBV5-4	CASSSDGRVAGVIEQYF	TGTGCCAGCAGCTCCGATGGTCGCGTAGCGGGAGTGATCGAGCAGTACTTC
TRBD1	TRBJ1-1	NA	TRBV7-9	CASSPPGTGAFF	TGTGCCAGCAGCCCGCCCGGGACAGGAGCTTTCTTT
NA	TRBJ1-1	NA	TRBV5-1	CASSLHPGVETEAFF	TGCGCCAGCAGCTTGCATCCAGGCGTCGAGACCGAAGCTTTCTTT
TRBD1	TRBJ2-7	NA	TRBV20-1	CSASGVAGTGPYEQYF	TGCAGTGCTAGTGGAGTCGCCGGGACAGGGCCCTACGAGCAGTACTTC
NA	TRBJ2-7	NA	TRBV27	CASSLGGSGEQYF	TGTGCCAGCAGTCTGGGGGGTTCTGGGGAGCAGTACTTC
NA	TRBJ1-5	NA	TRBV10-3	CAISPFSNQPQHF	TGTGCCATCAGTCCGTTTAGCAATCAGCCCCAGCATTTT
TRBD1	TRBJ1-1	NA	TRBV5-4	CASRDREDTEAFF	TGTGCCAGCAGGGACAGGGAGGACACTGAAGCTTTCTTT
TRBD1	TRBJ1-1	few	TRBV6-5	CASSRGQGAEAFF	TGTGCCAGCAGCCGGGGACAGGGCGCTGAAGCTTTCTTT
TRBD2	TRBJ2-7	NA	TRBV6-5	CASSYTRTSGTYEQYF	TGTGCCAGCAGTTACACCAGGACTAGCGGGACCTACGAGCAGTACTTC
NA	TRBJ1-1	NA	TRBV5-4	CASSLGLNTEAFF	TGTGCCAGCAGCTTGGGGCTGAACACTGAAGCTTTCTTT
NA	TRBJ2-7	NA	TRBV29-1	CSVVMGIGGTFEQYF	TGCAGCGTTGTGATGGGAATTGGCGGGACCTTCGAGCAGTACTTC
NA	TRBJ1-2	NA	TRBV9	CASSAGLESFYGYTF	TGTGCCAGCAGCGCCGGTTTGGAGTCATTCTATGGCTACACCTTC
TRBD2	TRBJ2-3	NA	TRBV4-2	CASSQIAGGADTQYF	TGTGCCAGCAGCCAAATAGCGGGAGGCGCAGATACGCAGTATTTT
NA	TRBJ2-7	NA	TRBV5-1	CASSPNAGSGSEQYF	TGCGCCAGCAGCCCTAATGCTGGGAGCGGAAGCGAGCAGTACTTC
NA	TRBJ1-5	NA	TRBV3-1/TRBV3-2	CASSHRGRNQPQHF	TGTGCCAGCAGCCATCGTGGCAGGAATCAGCCCCAGCATTTT
TRBD1	TRBJ2-7	NA	TRBV19	CASRLGQGYGEQYF	TGTGCCAGTAGGTTGGGACAGGGGTACGGCGAGCAGTACTTC
NA	TRBJ2-7	NA	TRBV4-1	CASSQEPTVTYEQYF	TGCGCCAGCAGCCAAGAACCCACAGTAACCTACGAGCAGTACTTC
TRBD1	TRBJ2-7	NA	TRBV3-1/TRBV3-2	CASSQSGTAYEQYF	TGTGCCAGCAGCCAATCCGGGACAGCCTACGAGCAGTACTTC
NA	TRBJ2-7	NA	TRBV4-1	CASSQETTAFYEQYF	TGCGCCAGCAGCCAAGAGACTACAGCCTTCTACGAGCAGTACTTC
TRBD1	TRBJ2-7	NA	TRBV6-5	CASSLGGLYEQYF	TGTGCCAGCAGTTTAGGGGGCTTATACGAGCAGTACTTC
NA	TRBJ1-1	NA	TRBV6-5	CATHRRQGTEAFF	TGTGCCACTCACCGTCGTCAGGGGACTGAAGCTTTCTTT
TRBD1	TRBJ1-1	NA	TRBV29-1	CSVPGQVNTEAFF	TGCAGCGTGCCGGGACAGGTTAACACTGAAGCTTTCTTT
NA	TRBJ2-1	NA	TRBV5-6	CASSSSTGKTANEQFF	TGTGCCAGCAGCTCATCGACAGGAAAAACGGCCAATGAGCAGTTCTTC
NA	TRBJ1-5	NA	TRBV27	CASSPYSNQPQHF	TGTGCCAGCAGCCCGTATAGCAATCAGCCCCAGCATTTT
TRBD1	TRBJ2-1	NA	TRBV5-1	CASSLVLGTGGDEQFF	TGCGCCAGCAGCTTGGTCCTAGGGACAGGGGGAGATGAGCAGTTCTTC
NA	TRBJ2-1	NA	TRBV29-1	CSVEFAGPYNEQFF	TGCAGCGTTGAGTTCGCGGGGCCCTACAATGAGCAGTTCTTC
NA	TRBJ1-6	NA	TRBV11-1	CASSPRTAPNSPLHF	TGTGCCAGCAGCCCCCGGACAGCACCCAATTCACCCCTCCACTTT
NA	TRBJ1-1	once	TRBV6-5	CASGEGLNTEAFF	TGTGCCTCCGGGGAGGGCTTGAACACTGAAGCTTTCTTT
NA	TRBJ1-1	NA	TRBV7-9	CASSRTGMGTEAFF	TGTGCCAGCAGCCGCACAGGGATGGGGACTGAAGCTTTCTTT
NA	TRBJ1-2	once	TRBV3-1/TRBV3-2	CASSAGTYGYTF	TGTGCCAGCTCTGCCGGGACATATGGCTACACCTTC